Following are 30 T cell receptor beta chains from one sample sequenced in a study of T cell responses to AZD1222 COVID-19 vaccine. The data were produced by immunoSEQ multiplex PCR, yet TCRdb's version contains in-frame clones alone and is incomplete. The repertoire holds roughly 40,000 clones, 90% seen once, with 30% to 45% in the top ten. The sample in question was peripheral blood, obtained 28 days after the second AZD1222 dose. The receptors shown here come from an adult who received the AZD1222 COVID-19 vaccine.

The chain carries TRBV27 and TRBJ2-7; D is tentatively TRBD1 or TRBD2 (5 bases each). This CDR3 is built from 16 residues. V was pared by 5 bases and J by 3 bases, with 20 bases between. The germline CDR1 and CDR2 sequences are MNHEY and SMNVEV (reference sequence). In DNA, the CDR3 is TGTGCCAGCAGTCTCCAGGCCTTGGGGGATTTCTACGAGCAGTACTTC. Protein product: CASSLQALGDFYEQYF.

As DNA, the CDR3 is TGTGCCAGCAGCCGCGGGGGGCCACCCACAGATACGCAGTATTTT. Translation: CASSRGGPPTDTQYF. The rearrangement links TRBV7-2 to TRBJ2-3, with 8 nucleotides matching TRBD2. The ends lost 5 bases at V and 2 bases at J; junction bases unmatched: 6. The CDR3 contains 15 residues. CDR1 SGHTA and CDR2 FQGNSA come from the germline V gene.

This chain links TRBV9 with TRBJ2-3; D may be TRBD1 or TRBD2 (5 bases each). Trimming pared 3 bases from V and 4 bases from J, leaving 12 bases between. Germline V lookup: CDR1 SGDLS, CDR2 YYNGEE. This CDR3 comprises 14 residues. The DNA for the CDR3 is TGTGCCAGCAGCGACCCGGGGCCGGCAGATACGCAGTATTTT. Translation: CASSDPGPADTQYF. Filled out from reference TRBV9 and TRBJ2-3, the complete variable domain reads DSGVTQTPKHLITATGQRVTLRCSPRSGDLSVYWYQQSLDQGLQFLIQYYNGEERAKGNILERFSAQQFPDLHSELNLSSLELGDSALYFCASSDPGPADTQYFGPGTRLTVL.

This clone appeared a single time. The chain carries TRBV24-1 and TRBJ2-3; TRBD2 agrees at 8 bases. The CDR3 contains 16 residues. The germline CDR1 and CDR2 sequences are KGHDR and SFDVKD. V dropped 3 bases and J dropped 5; count of bases not matched to a gene: 9. In DNA form, the CDR3 reads TGTGCCACCAGTGATGCCCGGGGGGGCCTGGGAGATACGCAGTATTTT. This encodes CATSDARGGLGDTQYF.

The chain employs TRBV7-9 and TRBJ1-2; TRBD1 aligns across 8 bases. Germline CDR1 SEHNR, CDR2 FQNEAQ (reference sequence). This CDR3 is built from 17 residues. Losses at the gene ends were 5 bases for V and 4 bases for J; bases not matched to a gene: 15. For the CDR3, the DNA is TGTGCCAGCAGCGACATTAGTGGGGCAGGGGGCAGCTATGGCTACACCTTC. It specifies CASSDISGAGGSYGYTF. The whole variable domain, remainder taken from reference TRBV7-9 and TRBJ1-2, is DTGVSQNPRHKITKRGQNVTFRCDPISEHNRLYWYRQTLGQGPEFLTYFQNEAQLEKSRLLSDRFSAERPKGSFSTLEIQRTEQGDSAMYLCASSDISGAGGSYGYTFGSGTRLTVV.

The chain is built from TRBV7-9 and TRBJ1-4, with unresolved D. This CDR3 has 14 amino acids. Per the germline V gene, CDR1 is SEHNR and CDR2 is FQNEAQ (reference sequence). Trimming pared 5 bases from V and 6 bases from J, leaving 13 bases between. CDR3 sequence (DNA): TGTGCCAGCAGCCTCGGAAGAATTGATGAAAAACTGTTTTTT. Residues: CASSLGRIDEKLFF.

This chain links TRBV30 with TRBJ2-7; D could derive from TRBD1 or TRBD2 (5 bases each). The V end lost 0 bases, the J end lost 6 bases, and 15 bases lay between the germline ends. This CDR3 comprises 14 residues. Germline CDR1 and CDR2: GTSNPN and SVGIG (reference sequence). For the CDR3, the DNA is TGTGCCTGGAGTGTGGGCAGGGATGCGGGCGAGCAGTACTTC. Its protein is CAWSVGRDAGEQYF. The whole variable domain, remainder taken from reference TRBV30 and TRBJ2-7, is SQTIHQWPATLVQPVGSPLSLECTVEGTSNPNLYWYRQAAGRGLQLLFYSVGIGQISSEVPQNLSASRPQDRQFILSSKKLLLSDSGFYLCAWSVGRDAGEQYFGPGTRLTVT.

In DNA, the CDR3 is TGCAGTGCTAGAGACATGGGTGGCTACACCTTC. It yields the protein CSARDMGGYTF. The gene calls are TRBV20-1 and TRBJ1-2, with unresolved D. Per germline, CDR1 DFQATT and CDR2 SNEGSKA (reference sequence). The CDR3 runs 11 residues. Trimming pared 0 bases from V and 7 bases from J, leaving 6 bases between.

The V and J genes are TRBV7-2 and TRBJ2-5; no reliable D call. V lost 5 bases to trimming and J lost 2 bases, with 6 bases between them. There are 12 residues in the CDR3. The V gene's germline CDR1 is SGHTA and CDR2 FQGNSA. The CDR3 spells CASSRPQETQYF. In nucleotides, the CDR3 is TGTGCCAGCAGCCGACCACAAGAGACCCAGTACTTC.

The rearrangement uses TRBV29-1 and TRBJ1-2; perhaps TRBD1 as D (5 bases). Looked up from germline, CDR1 is SQVTM and CDR2 is ANQGSEA. This CDR3 has 12 residues. V lost 5 bases and J lost 8, with 15 bases in between. Written as DNA, the CDR3 is TGCAGCGTTCTGGGGACGGGTGAGGGCTACACCTTC. It specifies CSVLGTGEGYTF.

The chain has TRBV13 and TRBJ2-2, with D maybe TRBD2 (5 bases). V lost 4 bases and J lost 3, with 15 bases in between. Germline V lookup: CDR1 PRHDT, CDR2 FYEKMQ (reference sequence). This CDR3 contains 16 residues. The CDR3: CASSSGRTRHTGELFF. In DNA form, the CDR3 reads TGTGCCAGCAGCTCCGGCCGGACTCGACACACCGGGGAGCTGTTTTTT.

The CDR3 nucleotides read TGTGCCAGCAGCCAAGACAGGGGCAGGGTCAATGAGCAGTTCTTC. Translation: CASSQDRGRVNEQFF. V is TRBV3-1 (or the pseudogene TRBV3-2) and J is TRBJ2-1; D possibly corresponds to TRBD1 (6 bases). The CDR3 contains 15 residues. Per the germline V gene, CDR1 is LGHDT and CDR2 is YNNKEL (reference sequence). The germline V and J ends were trimmed by 0 bases and 6 bases, with 12 bases remaining between them.

The V call is TRBV3-1 (or the pseudogene TRBV3-2), the J call TRBJ1-6; 8 bases line up with TRBD1. In germline, CDR1 is LGHDT, CDR2 YNNKEL (reference sequence). J gave up 10 bases and V 2 bases, and 13 bases lay outside the gene matches. CDR3 length equals 17 residues. CDR3 DNA sequence: TGTGCCAGCAGCCAAACCGGGACAGGTGCGACGAGCTCACCCCTCCACTTT. Translated, it gives CASSQTGTGATSSPLHF.

This sequence joins TRBV6-5 and TRBJ2-1; TRBD1 matches at 10 bases. CDR3 length equals 15 residues. The V segment lost 5 bases and the J segment 2 bases; nucleotides outside the gene matches: 3. Germline V lookup: CDR1 MNHEY, CDR2 SVGAGI. The DNA for the CDR3 is TGTGCCAGCAGTCCCGGGACAGGGGCCTACAATGAGCAGTTCTTC. Translated: CASSPGTGAYNEQFF.

The chain joins TRBV5-3 to TRBJ1-1, with 11 bases aligning to TRBD1. TRBV5-3 is an ORF; its function is uncertain. The CDR3 runs to 17 residues. The trim removed 4 bases at V and 2 bases at J, leaving 10 bases unmatched. In nucleotides, the CDR3 is TGTGCCAGAAGCCATCCCCGGACAGGGGGCGGAAACACTGAAGCTTTCTTT. It yields the protein CARSHPRTGGGNTEAFF.

CDR3 loop: CSVLLHPGTEAFF. CDR3 DNA: TGCAGCGTTTTATTGCACCCTGGCACTGAAGCTTTCTTT. V usage is TRBV29-1 and J usage is TRBJ1-1, with D hard to call. The CDR3 is made up of 13 amino acids. Deletions cut 5 bases from V and 4 bases from J, with 14 bases between. From germline, CDR1 is SQVTM and CDR2 ANQGSEA.

The chain carries TRBV30 and TRBJ2-2; D ambiguous. Trimming cost V 0 bases and J 1 base, with 9 bases left between them. The CDR3 has 15 amino acids. In germline, CDR1 is GTSNPN, CDR2 SVGIG (reference sequence). DNA for the CDR3: TGTGCCTGGAGTGTAGGTTCCAGGAACACCGGGGAGCTGTTTTTT. Protein product: CAWSVGSRNTGELFF.

The chain recombines TRBV6-5 with TRBJ1-1, with no clear D. CDR3 length: 14 amino acids. In germline, CDR1 is MNHEY, CDR2 SVGAGI. The CDR3 sequence: CATLATGRGTEAFF. DNA for the CDR3: TGTGCTACCCTAGCCACTGGACGGGGAACTGAAGCTTTCTTT.

This clone was detected a few times. The chain employs TRBV6-2 or TRBV6-3 and TRBJ2-7; D remains unclear. The CDR3 runs to 16 residues. Germline CDR1 reads MNHEY; CDR2 reads SVGEGT. V shed 0 bases and J shed 3 bases, with 15 bases lying between them. This CDR3 reads CASSYSSGVTVYEQYF. The DNA for the CDR3 is TGTGCCAGCAGTTACTCGAGTGGGGTCACCGTCTACGAGCAGTACTTC.

The rearrangement links TRBV7-9 to TRBJ1-4; TRBD1 matches at 9 bases. Germline V gives CDR1 SEHNR, CDR2 FQNEAQ (reference sequence). J was trimmed by 7 bases and V by 3 bases; bases with no gene match: 3. This CDR3 has 14 amino acids. CDR3 amino acids: CASSFYRGLEKLFF. The CDR3 DNA follows: TGTGCCAGCAGCTTTTACAGGGGGCTTGAAAAACTGTTTTTT.

The chain is built from TRBV9 and TRBJ1-2; unclear D gene. The ends were cut back, 4 bases at V and 2 bases at J, with 9 bases in the middle. Germline V gives CDR1 SGDLS, CDR2 YYNGEE. CDR3 length: 13 amino acids. DNA for the CDR3: TGTGCCAGCAGCCCGGACTGGAACTATGGCTACACCTTC. Residues: CASSPDWNYGYTF. The full variable domain, rest sourced from reference TRBV9 and TRBJ1-2, is DSGVTQTPKHLITATGQRVTLRCSPRSGDLSVYWYQQSLDQGLQFLIQYYNGEERAKGNILERFSAQQFPDLHSELNLSSLELGDSALYFCASSPDWNYGYTFGSGTRLTVV.

This chain joins TRBV7-6 and TRBJ2-7, with 14 bases aligning to TRBD2. The germline CDR1 and CDR2 sequences are SGHVS and FNYEAQ. After removal of 3 bases from V and 3 bases from J, the junction contained 4 bases not matched to a gene. The CDR3 spans 16 residues. CDR3 in amino acids: CASSLGLAGDLYEQYF. The CDR3 region has the DNA TGTGCCAGCAGCTTGGGACTAGCGGGGGACCTCTACGAGCAGTACTTC.

V is TRBV6-6 and J is TRBJ1-5; possibly TRBD1 for D (6 bases). Germline values: CDR1 MNHNY, CDR2 SVGAGI (reference sequence). This CDR3 comprises 15 residues. Trimming stripped 6 bases from V and 5 bases from J, with 17 bases between. Here the CDR3 reads CASSYLYRVDQPQHF. The CDR3 DNA sequence: TGTGCCAGCAGCTACCTGTACAGGGTGGATCAGCCCCAGCATTTT.

This clone has more than one count but fewer than ten. The V call is TRBV12-5, the J call TRBJ1-2; 10 bases match TRBD1. CDR1 is LGHNT, CDR2 FRNRAP, per germline. The CDR3 runs 12 residues. Trimming cost V 5 bases and J 7 bases; bases outside gene matches: 1. For the CDR3, the DNA is TGTGCTAGTGGTAGGGACAGGGGTGGCTACACCTTC. It is translated as CASGRDRGGYTF.

V is TRBV6-5 and J is TRBJ1-2; D is ambiguous. The CDR3 is 14 residues long. Germline-derived CDR1 and CDR2 are MNHEY and SVGAGI. The V end lost 2 bases, the J end lost 4 bases, and 11 bases lay between the germline ends. The CDR3 region is CASSYDVRGYGYTF. The CDR3 DNA is TGTGCCAGCAGTTACGACGTCCGGGGCTATGGCTACACCTTC.

The chain joins TRBV5-6 to TRBJ1-1; no clear D. CDR3 size: 14 residues. Trimming took off 3 bases at V and 0 bases at J, with 9 bases between the two ends. The germline V gene encodes CDR1 SGHDT and CDR2 YYEEEE. CDR3 nucleotide sequence: TGTGCCAGCAGCTCTAGCCCCATGAACACTGAAGCTTTCTTT. Translated: CASSSSPMNTEAFF.

The chain is built from TRBV5-6 and TRBJ1-2; D may be TRBD1 (6 bases). V lost 4 bases and J lost 2, with 18 bases in between. The CDR3 runs 16 residues. Per germline, CDR1 SGHDT and CDR2 YYEEEE. The CDR3 DNA sequence: TGTGCCAGCAGCCCCGCGGGGGGCAGGGGCAACTATGGCTACACCTTC. It codes for CASSPAGGRGNYGYTF.

This chain connects TRBV12-3 or TRBV12-4 to TRBJ2-5; D is ambiguous. Trimming took off 2 bases at V and 4 bases at J, with 5 bases between the two ends. This CDR3 spans 12 amino acids. The CDR3 nucleotides are TGTGCCAGCAGTTTATTAGTAGAGACCCAGTACTTC. Translated: CASSLLVETQYF.

This chain joins TRBV27 and TRBJ1-1; D gene uncertain. Trimming left V 0 bases short and J 1 base short, with 3 bases between. CDR1 is MNHEY, CDR2 SMNVEV, per germline (reference sequence). The length of the CDR3 is 13 residues. This CDR3 is CASSLSANTEAFF. The CDR3 region has the DNA TGTGCCAGCAGTTTATCCGCGAACACTGAAGCTTTCTTT.

The chain recombines TRBV16 with TRBJ2-6; D is tentatively TRBD1 or TRBD2 (5 bases each). The CDR3 covers 18 residues. CDR1 KGHSY and CDR2 FQNENV come from the germline V gene. The V and J ends lost 0 bases and 1 base respectively, with 13 bases between them. CDR3 nucleotide sequence: TGTGCCAGCAGCCAATCTGCCGGGGCTGGTTCTGGGGCCAACGTCCTGACTTTC. Protein: CASSQSAGAGSGANVLTF.